This is a list of T cell receptor beta chains from one sample in a study of monozygotic twins with inflammatory bowel disease. TCRdb re-called the 5' RACE reads; one entry per CDR3 protein, DNA not given. The table lists about 110,000 distinct CDR3 sequences, with around 12% in the top ten. Material for sequencing was blood. The receptors derive from a human donor with ulcerative colitis or Crohn's disease, or a healthy co-twin of an affected twin (not recorded which). Both conserved end residues are part of each CDR3.

J: TRBJ2-1; V: TRBV6-2/TRBV6-3; CDR3: CASSYGGASYNEQFF
J: TRBJ2-1; V: TRBV6-2/TRBV6-3; CDR3: CASSNLGPRNEQFF
J: TRBJ2-2; V: TRBV5-1; CDR3: CASSLGLPSTGELFF
J: TRBJ2-7; V: TRBV28; CDR3: CASSLGLAGVYEQYF
J: TRBJ1-2; V: TRBV12-3/TRBV12-4; CDR3: CASSFPEYYGYTF
J: TRBJ2-1; V: TRBV4-3; CDR3: CASSQELGSPGPHNEQFF
J: TRBJ2-7; V: TRBV7-2; CDR3: CASSLLGLAGAMEQYF
J: TRBJ2-2; V: TRBV14; CDR3: CASSRGAGELFF
J: TRBJ1-5; V: TRBV5-1; CDR3: CASSPGSSNQPQHF
J: TRBJ1-5; V: TRBV20-1; CDR3: CSARSDPGRRLYSNQPQHF
J: TRBJ1-3; V: TRBV7-8; CDR3: CASSLAGVGPAGNTIYF
J: TRBJ2-7; V: TRBV6-2/TRBV6-3; CDR3: CASRNQEIGHEQYF
J: TRBJ2-5; V: TRBV4-1; CDR3: CASSGQVEETQYF
J: TRBJ2-1; V: TRBV15; CDR3: CATSSGGTYNEQFF
J: TRBJ2-1; V: TRBV12-3/TRBV12-4; CDR3: CAVGRGGLYNEQFF
J: TRBJ2-7; V: TRBV29-1; CDR3: CSAKSPAYEQYF
J: TRBJ1-6; V: TRBV7-6; CDR3: CASSLGSSYNSPLHF
J: TRBJ2-1; V: TRBV7-8; CDR3: CASSSGLQPHNEQFF